A selection of T cell receptor beta chains follows, all from one sample in a study of T cells after posttransplantation cyclophosphamide. Only in-frame clones appear in the TCRdb table, and some are missing; sequencing was by immunoSEQ multiplex PCR. The repertoire shows about 15,000 clones, none seen only once; the top ten take roughly 24%. Sample: PBMCs, taken around 1,100 days after allogeneic stem cell transplant with posttransplant cyclophosphamide. The source of these receptors is a female patient aged 35-55 years who received an allogeneic stem cell transplant from a related donor, was CMV-positive, and had no GVHD. Some T cells may have originated in the graft donor. Both conserved end residues are part of each CDR3. D genes are given only for firm matches. Clone size is shown for a subset of rows, as once, few, many or a class of expanded clone.

V gene	clone size	J gene	D gene	CDR3 protein	CDR3 DNA
TRBV11-3	few	TRBJ1-6	-	CASSSGTPNSPLHF	TGTGCCAGCAGCTCCGGGACACCGAATTCACCCCTCCACTTT
TRBV16	-	TRBJ1-6	TRBD1	CASSRGQGGVPLHF	TGTGCCAGCAGCCGCGGACAGGGTGGTGTACCCCTCCACTTT
TRBV7-2	many	TRBJ2-5	-	CASSLWWGDQETQYF	TGTGCCAGCAGCCTGTGGTGGGGAGATCAAGAGACCCAGTACTTC
TRBV2	-	TRBJ1-6	TRBD1	CASKRQGQYNSPLHF	TGTGCCAGCAAGAGACAGGGACAATATAATTCACCCCTCCACTTT
TRBV6-6	many	TRBJ2-7	TRBD1	CASSYPDRGYEQYF	TGTGCCAGCAGTTATCCCGACAGGGGCTACGAGCAGTACTTC
TRBV19	many	TRBJ2-6	TRBD1	CASHPRQGSGANVLTF	TGTGCCTCCCACCCCAGACAGGGGTCTGGGGCCAACGTCCTGACTTTC
TRBV7-9	many	TRBJ1-3	-	CASSLPEVGFSGNTIYF	TGTGCCAGCAGCCTCCCAGAGGTGGGTTTCTCTGGAAACACCATATATTTT
TRBV2	many	TRBJ1-1	-	CASTESGRGGTEAFF	TGTGCCAGTACAGAGTCCGGACGAGGGGGCACTGAAGCTTTCTTT
TRBV25-1	-	TRBJ1-2	TRBD1	CASRGTVYGYTF	TGTGCCAGCAGAGGGACAGTCTATGGCTACACCTTC
TRBV4-2	many	TRBJ2-2	TRBD2	CASSQDPAGAHTGELFF	TGTGCCAGCAGCCAAGACCCAGCGGGGGCCCACACCGGGGAGCTGTTTTTT
TRBV4-1	few	TRBJ1-4	TRBD1	CASSQIRGRQGLNEKLFF	TGCGCCAGCAGCCAGATTAGGGGGCGACAGGGACTTAATGAAAAACTGTTTTTT
TRBV7-3	many	TRBJ2-3	TRBD1	CASSRTGSFTDTQYF	TGTGCCAGCAGCCGGACAGGTTCTTTCACAGATACGCAGTATTTT
TRBV5-4	-	TRBJ2-7	TRBD1	CASSKQGAQSEQYF	TGTGCCAGCAGCAAACAGGGGGCGCAGAGCGAGCAGTACTTC
TRBV7-9	many	TRBJ1-1	TRBD1	CASSPKGQENTEAFF	TGTGCCAGCAGCCCGAAGGGACAGGAGAACACTGAAGCTTTCTTT
TRBV11-2	many	TRBJ2-7	-	CASTWGGEEQYF	TGTGCCAGCACCTGGGGGGGCGAAGAGCAGTACTTC
TRBV6-1	-	TRBJ1-2	-	CASSEVTVDYGYTF	TGTGCCAGCAGTGAAGTGACAGTTGACTATGGCTACACCTTC
TRBV5-1	-	TRBJ1-2	-	CASSPDSGASNYGYTF	TGCGCCAGCAGCCCCGACTCAGGGGCAAGTAACTATGGCTACACCTTC
TRBV2	-	TRBJ2-7	TRBD1	CASRKGQGISYEQYF	TGTGCCAGCAGAAAGGGACAGGGAATCTCCTACGAGCAGTACTTC
TRBV9	many	TRBJ1-2	-	CASDGTRDGYTF	TGTGCCAGCGACGGGACTCGGGATGGCTACACCTTC
TRBV5-6	many	TRBJ2-5	TRBD2	CASSHRLAGQRETQYF	TGTGCCAGCAGCCACCGACTAGCGGGGCAGCGGGAGACCCAGTACTTC
TRBV6-1	-	TRBJ1-5	-	CASIDRGPIPHQPQHF	TGTGCCAGCATTGATAGGGGCCCAATTCCACATCAGCCCCAGCATTTT
TRBV6-5	-	TRBJ1-5	-	CASSPSVDQPQHF	TGTGCCAGCTCGCCCAGCGTCGATCAGCCCCAGCATTTT
TRBV5-1	many	TRBJ2-1	TRBD2	CASSLVRPSGVFDEQFF	TGCGCCAGCAGCTTGGTGAGGCCTAGCGGGGTTTTTGATGAGCAGTTCTTC
TRBV19	many	TRBJ2-7	-	CASSSRQKNYEQYF	TGTGCCAGTAGTTCCCGACAGAAAAACTACGAGCAGTACTTC
TRBV2	few	TRBJ2-5	-	CASTRSGQQETQYF	TGTGCCAGCACTCGCTCGGGTCAACAAGAGACCCAGTACTTC
TRBV10-3	many	TRBJ2-5	TRBD2	CAISERNGGAVWETQYF	TGTGCCATCAGTGAGAGGAACGGGGGGGCCGTCTGGGAGACCCAGTACTTC
TRBV29-1	many	TRBJ2-3	-	CSVDRAGNTDTQYF	TGCAGCGTTGATAGGGCGGGGAACACAGATACGCAGTATTTT
TRBV28	many	TRBJ1-2	-	CAILEGYGYTF	TGTGCCATCCTAGAGGGCTATGGCTACACCTTC
TRBV5-1	many	TRBJ2-3	TRBD2	CASSIGLAGARTDTQYF	TGCGCCAGCAGCATCGGACTAGCGGGGGCCCGCACAGATACGCAGTATTTT
TRBV10-2	many	TRBJ1-4	-	CASRREGGATNEKLFF	TGCGCCAGCAGAAGAGAAGGAGGCGCAACTAATGAAAAACTGTTTTTT
TRBV19	many	TRBJ2-3	TRBD2	CASSIDRAGSTDTQYF	TGTGCCAGTAGTATAGATCGAGCGGGGAGCACAGATACGCAGTATTTT
TRBV4-2	many	TRBJ2-2	-	CASSQDLLRGPNTGELFF	TGTGCCAGCAGCCAAGATTTGCTGCGGGGGCCTAACACCGGGGAGCTGTTTTTT
TRBV5-1	many	TRBJ2-1	-	CASSLDRASYNEQFF	TGCGCCAGCAGCTTGGACAGGGCCTCCTACAATGAGCAGTTCTTC
TRBV5-1	many	TRBJ2-5	-	CASSLRGQETQYF	TGCGCCAGCAGCTTGAGAGGCCAAGAGACCCAGTACTTC
TRBV6-1	many	TRBJ1-1	-	CASTEGGGAEAFF	TGTGCCAGCACTGAAGGAGGTGGAGCTGAAGCTTTCTTT
TRBV11-2	medium-sized	TRBJ2-1	-	CASTPNQDYNEQFF	TGTGCCAGCACCCCGAACCAGGACTACAATGAGCAGTTCTTC
TRBV6-5	-	TRBJ2-5	TRBD2	CASSYAGSGGVETQYF	TGTGCCAGCAGTTACGCCGGTAGCGGGGGTGTGGAGACCCAGTACTTC
TRBV7-9	-	TRBJ2-7	-	CASSPPEAYEQYF	TGTGCCAGCAGCCCCCCCGAGGCCTACGAGCAGTACTTC
TRBV6-5	-	TRBJ1-1	-	CASSYMAGGGTEAFF	TGTGCCAGCAGTTACATGGCGGGGGGTGGCACTGAAGCTTTCTTT